This entry lists 6 T cell receptor beta chains sequenced from one sample in a study of beta chain features in type 1 diabetes. Every bit of the isolated RNA underwent reverse transcription, so sequencing read expressed TCRB transcripts. The assay was immunoSEQ multiplex PCR, and TCRdb's table has in-frame clones only and misses some. The table records 900,000 or so clones, roughly 15% of them present only once. Sequenced sample: naive CD4+ T cells from blood. Receptors were obtained from a woman under 30 in good health.

V usage is TRBV7-2 and J usage is TRBJ1-2; TRBD1 might be the D (5 bases). The CDR3 has 13 residues. Germline V gene sequence: CDR1 SGHTA, CDR2 FQGNSA. V lost 5 bases to trimming and J lost 8 bases, with 15 bases between them. The CDR3 nucleotides read TGTGCCAGCAGCGAGGGGCAGGGTGGGGGCTACACCTTC. Amino acids: CASSEGQGGGYTF.

V gene TRBV7-9 combines with J gene TRBJ2-1, with D possibly TRBD2 on 5 matching bases. The ends were cut back, 5 bases at V and 4 bases at J, with 15 bases in the middle. The CDR3 runs to 15 residues. Germline values: CDR1 SEHNR, CDR2 FQNEAQ (reference sequence). Here the CDR3 reads CASSPLLGKYNEQFF. The CDR3, as DNA: TGTGCCAGCAGCCCGTTGCTCGGGAAATACAATGAGCAGTTCTTC.

The chain combines TRBV7-2 with TRBJ2-3; 15 nucleotides match TRBD2. Per the germline V gene, CDR1 is SGHTA and CDR2 is FQGNSA. The CDR3 length is 18 residues. The V segment lost 6 bases and the J segment 4 bases; nucleotides outside the gene matches: 11. This CDR3 reads CASSPTVGLAGGPDTQYF. CDR3 coding DNA: TGTGCCAGCAGTCCAACCGTGGGACTAGCGGGAGGACCAGATACGCAGTATTTT.

This clone was found a few times. The chain is built from TRBV14 and TRBJ1-1; D call uncertain. Looked up from germline, CDR1 is SGHDN and CDR2 is FVKESK. Between the trimmed V and J ends, which lost 4 bases and 3 bases, there was a span of 9 bases. The CDR3 extends over 13 amino acids. CDR3 DNA sequence: TGTGCCAGCAGCCGGCAGCGTCACACTGAAGCTTTCTTT. Its translation: CASSRQRHTEAFF.

A note on this clone: Other nucleotide sequences from this sample produce the same CDR3. V and J are TRBV11-2 and TRBJ1-5; D not resolved. The ends were cut back, 2 bases at V and 4 bases at J, with 6 bases in the middle. The germline V gene encodes CDR1 SGHAT and CDR2 FQNNGV. This CDR3 region has 13 residues. The DNA for the CDR3 is TGTGCCAGCAGCTTATTTAGAAATCAGCCCCAGCATTTT. This translates into CASSLFRNQPQHF.

The chain is built from TRBV10-1 and TRBJ2-2; TRBD2 agrees at 14 bases. Per the germline V gene, CDR1 is WNHNN and CDR2 is SYGVQD (reference sequence). J gave up 7 bases and V 5 bases, and 6 bases lay outside the gene matches. The CDR3 runs to 16 residues. The CDR3 DNA sequence: TGCGCCAGCAGTCCGGGACTAGCGGGAGATATCGGGGAGCTGTTTTTT. Protein sequence: CASSPGLAGDIGELFF.